Included here is one T cell receptor beta chain sequence, with context. Its target is not known. The treatment was: roughly 18 received Ad26.COV2.S at low or high dose, single or two shots; roughly five received placebo; per-sample allocation not given. The investigators took samples on day 63 after the first vaccine or placebo injection. This specimen belongs to a study of Ad26.COV2.S vaccination and SARS-CoV-2 variants. The study, taken as a whole, reports: The authors reported substantial breadth in spike-specific CD8+ and CD4+ T cell responses after vaccination.

There are 15 residues in the CDR3. Germline V gives CDR1 SGHDN, CDR2 FVKESK. Deletions cut 1 base from V and 1 base from J, with 8 bases between. Assay: immunoSEQ multiplex PCR; the TCRdb copy retains only in-frame clones and omits some. The data contain hundreds of thousands of clones, about 93% of them singletons. The sample was peripheral blood, taken in a trial of Ad26.COV2.S vaccine versus placebo. The gene calls are TRBV14 and TRBJ2-1; D is unresolved. The TCR was taken from a person between 18 and 65 years old who received the Ad26.COV2.S COVID-19 vaccine or a placebo. The CDR3 is CASSQVPGSYNEQFF. For the CDR3, the DNA is TGTGCCAGCAGCCAAGTTCCGGGTTCCTACAATGAGCAGTTCTTC.